A single sample is the source of the 25 T cell receptor beta chains below, sequenced in a study of blood T cell repertoires in COVID-19. Data came from immunoSEQ multiplex PCR; TCRdb stores just in-frame clones and leaves some out. The sample has some 500,000 clones, around 87% seen once. Source material: PBMCs or T cells enriched from blood (not recorded which). These receptor sequences come from a woman between 40 and 50 years old who had recovered from COVID-19.

J is TRBJ2-7 and V is TRBV29-1, with D perhaps TRBD1 (6 bases). Trimming cost V 7 bases and J 7 bases, with 20 bases left between them. The germline gives CDR1 SQVTM, CDR2 ANQGSEA. The CDR3 totals 13 residues. CDR3 DNA: TGCAGCGGTGGGGCTACGTTGACAGGAGAGCAGTACTTC. Its protein product is CSGGATLTGEQYF.

V gene TRBV25-1 combines with J gene TRBJ1-1, with D hard to call. Germline V CDR1 and CDR2: MGHDK, SYGVNS. The CDR3 covers 13 residues. V was clipped by 8 bases and J by 6 bases, with 16 bases between them. Here the CDR3 DNA reads TGTGCCAGCGGAGAGTTTCCGATTTCTGAAGCTTTCTTT. It specifies CASGEFPISEAFF.

In this sample, this clone turned up once. The chain carries TRBV11-2 and TRBJ1-1, with TRBD1 as a possible D gene (6 bases). Germline V gene sequence: CDR1 SGHAT, CDR2 FQNNGV. V gave up 5 bases and J gave up 10 bases, with 14 bases separating them. The CDR3 length is 12 residues. This chain's CDR3 is CASSLNREGAFF. CDR3 nucleotide sequence: TGTGCCAGCAGCCTAAACAGGGAAGGAGCTTTCTTT.

CDR3 in amino acids: CASSQSRVDNEQFF. CDR3 sequence (DNA): TGTGCCAGCAGCCAATCCAGGGTGGACAATGAGCAGTTCTTC. This rearrangement joins TRBV16 to TRBJ2-1; perhaps TRBD1 as D (5 bases). Germline lookup yields CDR1 KGHSY and CDR2 FQNENV. V lost 0 bases and J lost 5, with 8 bases in between. The CDR3 consists of 14 residues. Variable domain in full (rest from reference TRBV16 and TRBJ2-1): GEEVAQTPKHLVRGEGQKAKLYCAPIKGHSYVFWYQQVLKNEFKFLISFQNENVFDETGMPKERFSAKCLPNSPCSLEIQATKLEDSAVYFCASSQSRVDNEQFFGPGTRLTVL.

The chain combines TRBV6-1 with TRBJ1-2; no clear D. CDR1 MNHNS and CDR2 SASEGT come from the germline V gene. With 2 bases removed from V and 8 bases from J, the gap between germline ends came to 9 bases. CDR3 length: 12 amino acids. CDR3 in DNA: TGTGCCAGCAGTGAAAACTACCGGGGCTACACCTTC. Translation: CASSENYRGYTF.

J is TRBJ1-1 and V is TRBV5-1, with 7 nucleotides matching TRBD1. CDR1 is SGHRS, CDR2 YFSETQ, per germline. The CDR3 is 15 amino acids. V lost 4 bases to trimming and J lost 1 base; unmatched junction nucleotides: 7. CDR3 nucleotides: TGCGCCAGCAGCGATCAGACAGGGAAGAACACTGAAGCTTTCTTT. It translates to CASSDQTGKNTEAFF.

This clone was recorded only once. The genes are TRBV5-8 and TRBJ2-3, with D possibly being TRBD1 (6 bases). The V gene lost 2 bases and the J gene lost 12 bases, with 19 bases spanning the gap. From germline, CDR1 is SGHTS and CDR2 YDEGEE. The CDR3 spans 14 residues. The CDR3 region is CASSLPSDRSIQYF. The CDR3 nucleotides are TGTGCCAGCAGCTTACCTTCGGACAGATCGATTCAGTATTTT.

This chain joins TRBV6-5 and TRBJ1-2, with D uncertain. With 0 bases removed from V and 0 bases from J, the gap between germline ends came to 8 bases. The CDR3 runs 15 residues. The germline V gene encodes CDR1 MNHEY and CDR2 SVGAGI. The CDR3 DNA sequence: TGTGCCAGCAGTTACTCCGGGGTCTCTAACTATGGCTACACCTTC. This translates into CASSYSGVSNYGYTF.

CDR3 bases: TGTGCCAGCAGTTTTCTTGACACTGAAGCTTTCTTT. Encoded protein: CASSFLDTEAFF. V and J are TRBV12-3 or TRBV12-4 and TRBJ1-1, with D uncertain. V lost 3 bases and J 3 bases, leaving 5 bases between the germline ends. CDR3 size: 12 residues.

The chain uses TRBV15 and TRBJ1-3; D is perhaps TRBD1 (6 bases). The germline V gene has CDR1 LNHNV and CDR2 YYDKDF (reference sequence). V was trimmed by 1 base and J by 4 bases, leaving 8 bases between them. This CDR3 region has 14 residues. The CDR3 region is CATSRAGVGNTIYF. CDR3 nucleotide sequence: TGTGCCACCAGCAGAGCAGGGGTCGGAAACACCATATATTTT.

The chain employs TRBV15 and TRBJ1-2; 9 bases fit TRBD1. Germline V CDR1 and CDR2: LNHNV, YYDKDF (reference sequence). V dropped 4 bases and J dropped 8; count of bases not matched to a gene: 5. CDR3 length equals 13 residues. This chain's CDR3 is CATSKGTGYGYTF. The CDR3 nucleotides are TGTGCCACCAGCAAAGGGACAGGGTACGGCTACACCTTC.

The chain has TRBV4-3 and TRBJ2-4, with 16 bases aligning to TRBD2. Unmatched junction bases numbered 6, after V lost 2 bases and J lost 8 bases. The CDR3 is 17 amino acids. CDR1 is LGHNA, CDR2 YSLEER, per germline. CDR3 in DNA: TGCGCCAGCAGCCAAATGGGACTAGCGGGAGGGCGGGACATTCAGTACTTC. Residues: CASSQMGLAGGRDIQYF.

This chain joins TRBV2 and TRBJ2-3, with D perhaps TRBD1 (5 bases). The length of the CDR3 is 15 residues. Germline V gene lookup returns CDR1 SNHLY and CDR2 FYNNEI. The V gene lost 5 bases and the J gene lost 0 bases, with 12 bases spanning the gap. In DNA, the CDR3 is TGTGCCAGCAGTCTGCAGGGATCTAGCACAGATACGCAGTATTTT. It encodes CASSLQGSSTDTQYF.

This rearrangement joins TRBV30 to TRBJ1-4, with a weak D call TRBD1 (5 bases). The CDR3 is 14 residues long. CDR1 and CDR2 (germline): GTSNPN, SVGIG (reference sequence). V dropped 0 bases and J dropped 3 bases, with 8 bases sitting between them. CDR3 protein: CAWSVGLANEKLFF. For the CDR3, the DNA is TGTGCCTGGAGTGTGGGACTGGCTAATGAAAAACTGTTTTTT.

The gene calls are TRBV14 and TRBJ2-7; unclear D gene. This CDR3 region has 12 residues. The V end was cut by 2 bases, the J end by 2 bases, with 4 bases between. The germline CDR1 and CDR2 sequences are SGHDN and FVKESK. The CDR3 nucleotides are TGTGCCAGCAGCCAAAATACCTACGAGCAGTACTTC. Its translation: CASSQNTYEQYF. Complete variable domain (other parts from reference TRBV14 and TRBJ2-7): EAGVTQFPSHSVIEKGQTVTLRCDPISGHDNLYWYRRVMGKEIKFLLHFVKESKQDESGMPNNRFLAERTGGTYSTLKVQPAELEDSGVYFCASSQNTYEQYFGPGTRLTVT.

V is TRBV28 and J is TRBJ2-1; 8 bases align to TRBD2. CDR3 size: 16 residues. CDR1 and CDR2 (germline): MDHEN, SYDVKM. The ends lost 6 bases at V and 9 bases at J; junction bases unmatched: 16. The CDR3 loop is CASSRRPGLGFGEQFF. The CDR3 DNA reads TGTGCCAGCAGCCGTCGACCGGGACTAGGATTTGGTGAGCAGTTCTTC.

CDR3 in DNA: TGTGCCACAAACGCTCGGGTTGAAGAAAAACTGTTTTTT. It is translated as CATNARVEEKLFF. This sequence joins TRBV18 and TRBJ1-4; unclear D gene. This CDR3 has 13 residues. Per the germline V gene, CDR1 is KGHSH and CDR2 is LQKENI. With 10 bases removed from V and 8 bases from J, the gap between germline ends came to 17 bases.

J is TRBJ1-4 and V is TRBV27; 12 nucleotides align to TRBD1. Germline V CDR1 and CDR2: MNHEY, SMNVEV (reference sequence). This CDR3 comprises 17 residues. Trimming removed 7 bases from V and 4 bases from J; junction bases left unmatched: 10. The CDR3 bases are TGTGCCAGCACCCTCCGGGGACAGGGGGCCGTTAATGAAAAACTGTTTTTT. Its translation: CASTLRGQGAVNEKLFF.

The chain has TRBV11-2 and TRBJ2-7; D is uncertain. This CDR3 comprises 12 residues. The V end was cut by 4 bases, the J end by 3 bases, with 7 bases between. Germline V gene sequence: CDR1 SGHAT, CDR2 FQNNGV. The CDR3 region is CASSSFLYEQYF. In nucleotides, the CDR3 is TGTGCCAGCAGCTCTTTCCTCTACGAGCAGTACTTC. Together with reference TRBV11-2 and TRBJ2-7, the CDR3 gives the full variable domain: EAGVAQSPRYKIIEKRQSVAFWCNPISGHATLYWYQQILGQGPKLLIQFQNNGVVDDSQLPKDRFSAERLKGVDSTLKIQPAKLEDSAVYLCASSSFLYEQYFGPGTRLTVT.

The DNA of the CDR3 is TGTGCCAGCAGCTTAGCGTTGGACAGGAATCAGCCCCAGCATTTT. It specifies CASSLALDRNQPQHF. This rearrangement joins TRBV7-2 to TRBJ1-5; 7 nucleotides align to TRBD1. CDR1 and CDR2 (germline): SGHTA, FQGNSA. The CDR3 is made up of 15 amino acids. V was clipped by 0 bases and J by 4 bases; unmatched bases: 3.

This clone showed up just once. The rearrangement joins TRBV7-2 to TRBJ2-5; 7 bases agree with TRBD1. The ends lost 4 bases at V and 5 bases at J; junction bases unmatched: 7. The CDR3 totals 14 residues. Germline V gene data show CDR1 as SGHTA and CDR2 as FQGNSA. This chain's CDR3 is CASSSTGLVETQYF. The CDR3 region has the DNA TGTGCCAGCAGCTCGACAGGGCTAGTGGAGACCCAGTACTTC.

J is TRBJ1-2 and V is TRBV7-6; no firm D call. Germline loops: CDR1 SGHVS, CDR2 FNYEAQ. Trimming pared 3 bases from V and 8 bases from J, leaving 16 bases between. The CDR3 is made up of 14 amino acids. The CDR3 bases are TGTGCCAGCAGCTTTGGTCTGGAGGATAGGGGCTACACCTTC. The encoded protein is CASSFGLEDRGYTF.

This clone has a single count. This sequence joins TRBV5-6 and TRBJ1-1; no firm D call. Germline CDR1 and CDR2: SGHDT and YYEEEE. V shed 6 bases and J shed 4 bases, with 13 bases lying between them. CDR3 size: 13 residues. The DNA for the CDR3 is TGTGCCAGCAACCTAGCCTTTACCACTGAAGCTTTCTTT. This encodes CASNLAFTTEAFF.

The chain carries TRBV5-8 and TRBJ2-4; maybe TRBD1 (6 bases). V was shortened by 4 bases and J by 0 bases, with 11 bases between the two germline ends. CDR1 SGHTS and CDR2 YDEGEE come from the germline V gene. The CDR3 sequence is 15 residues long. Here the CDR3 DNA reads TGTGCCAGCAGCCACAGGGTATCAGCCAAAAACATTCAGTACTTC. Its translation is CASSHRVSAKNIQYF.

The chain couples TRBV15 to TRBJ1-1; a weak D match, TRBD1 (5 bases). CDR3 length: 14 residues. V lost 8 bases to trimming and J lost 4 bases, with 17 bases between them. Germline CDR1 LNHNV, CDR2 YYDKDF (reference sequence). The CDR3, as DNA: TGTGCCACCGTCCCGACGGGACTGACCACTGAAGCTTTCTTT. The encoded protein is CATVPTGLTTEAFF.